What follows is one T cell receptor (beta chain) and its context. These data are taken from a study of blood T cell repertoires in COVID-19. Study context: Samples taken during acute and convalescent COVID-19 were collected in the United States, Italy and Spain.

The CDR3 is made up of 17 amino acids. From germline, CDR1 is SNHLY and CDR2 FYNNEI. The V end was cut by 4 bases, the J end by 0 bases, with 13 bases between. As handled by the study authors: By means of reference gene primer amplification, nucleated cell counts were estimated. The table came from immunoSEQ multiplex PCR; TCRdb's copy has only in-frame clones and leaves some out. Clone size and V and J calls were adopted from that table, with D and trimming inferred from the DNA. The sample shows approximately 150,000 clones, over 70% of them seen only once. Sequenced material: peripheral blood. This chain links TRBV2 with TRBJ2-6; maybe TRBD1 (5 bases). The receptor's source is a man aged 60 to 69 with active or convalescent COVID-19. CDR3 DNA sequence: TGTGCCAGCAGTGCAGGACATCTTAACTCTGGGGCCAACGTCCTGACTTTC. This sequence encodes CASSAGHLNSGANVLTF.